This is a list of T cell receptor beta chains from one sample in a study of CD8+ T cells in alopecia areata. Measured with immunoSEQ multiplex PCR; TCRdb has only the in-frame clones, and not every one. The data show more than 200,000 clones, more than 55% seen once. This specimen was CD4+ T cells sorted from blood, taken at week 44, from a patient treated with tofacitinib. The receptors were sampled from a human donor with alopecia areata. Each CDR3 is given with its conserved first and last residue. The D gene is left open where the match is weak. Some rows have no size entry. The others give once, few or many, or a class for an expanded clone.

clone_size j_call v_call d_call cdr3_aa cdr3_nt
NA TRBJ1-1 TRBV19 TRBD1 CASSIPGTGRAFF TGTGCCAGTAGTATACCCGGGACAGGTCGAGCTTTCTTT
NA TRBJ1-1 TRBV15 NA CATSRENGPTEAFF TGTGCCACCAGCAGAGAAAACGGTCCCACTGAAGCTTTCTTT
NA TRBJ1-5 TRBV6-6 TRBD1 CASSYGTGDQPQHF TGTGCCAGCAGTTACGGGACAGGGGATCAGCCCCAGCATTTT
NA TRBJ1-1 TRBV7-2 NA CASSLAPKGGTEAFF TGTGCCAGCAGCTTAGCGCCGAAGGGTGGCACTGAAGCTTTCTTT
NA TRBJ1-2 TRBV11-2 TRBD1 CASSAGQGYGYTF TGTGCCAGCAGCGCGGGACAGGGCTATGGCTACACCTTC
NA TRBJ2-6 TRBV11-3 NA CASSKGGYRAGANVLTF TGTGCCAGCAGCAAAGGGGGGTATCGGGCTGGGGCCAACGTCCTGACTTTC
NA TRBJ1-5 TRBV6-6 TRBD1 CASGKTGAFNQPQHF TGTGCCAGCGGCAAGACAGGGGCCTTCAATCAGCCCCAGCATTTT
NA TRBJ2-1 TRBV6-5 TRBD1 CASSYRDRYRNEQFF TGTGCCAGCAGTTACAGGGACAGGTATCGCAATGAGCAGTTCTTC
NA TRBJ1-1 TRBV11-3 NA CASSLVANTEAFF TGTGCCAGCAGCTTAGTCGCGAACACTGAAGCTTTCTTT
NA TRBJ1-6 TRBV7-2 NA CASSLSWGLREPLHF TGTGCCAGCAGCTTAAGTTGGGGTCTTAGGGAACCCCTCCACTTT
once TRBJ2-7 TRBV4-3 TRBD2 CASSHGGVPPYEQYF TGCGCCAGCAGCCATGGGGGGGTGCCGCCCTACGAGCAGTACTTC
NA TRBJ1-5 TRBV27 NA CASSLWGIGNQPQHF TGTGCCAGCAGTTTGTGGGGAATTGGCAATCAGCCCCAGCATTTT
many TRBJ1-4 TRBV7-6 NA CASSLVGGKDEKLFF TGTGCCAGCAGCTTAGTAGGGGGAAAGGATGAAAAACTGTTTTTT
NA TRBJ2-1 TRBV27 TRBD2 CASSLGGTYNEQFF TGTGCCAGCAGTTTGGGGGGGACCTACAATGAGCAGTTCTTC
NA TRBJ2-4 TRBV7-2 NA CASSSAGGLFAQNIQYF TGTGCCAGCAGCTCAGCAGGGGGGCTATTCGCTCAAAACATTCAGTACTTC
few TRBJ1-3 TRBV5-6 TRBD1 CASSSETTGGYHTIYF TGTGCCAGCAGCTCGGAAACGACAGGGGGATACCACACCATATATTTT
NA TRBJ2-7 TRBV29-1 TRBD1 CSVGGRGQGGGYEQYF TGCAGCGTTGGAGGACGGGGACAGGGTGGTGGCTACGAGCAGTACTTC
NA TRBJ2-7 TRBV5-1 NA CASSLKGSPYEQYF TGCGCCAGCAGCTTGAAGGGAAGCCCCTACGAGCAGTACTTC
NA TRBJ2-7 TRBV9 TRBD2 CASSASGGAYEQYF TGTGCCAGCAGCGCTAGCGGGGGGGCCTACGAGCAGTACTTC
once TRBJ2-7 TRBV10-3 TRBD1 CAISRDRGPEQYF TGTGCCATCAGCCGGGACAGGGGTCCCGAGCAGTACTTC
NA TRBJ1-5 TRBV25-1 NA CASSQIGSNQPQHF TGTGCCAGCAGTCAAATTGGAAGCAATCAGCCCCAGCATTTT
NA TRBJ1-4 TRBV30 NA CAWSIRDEKLFF TGTGCCTGGAGCATCAGGGATGAAAAACTGTTTTTT
NA TRBJ1-5 TRBV4-3 NA CASSHQNLVGNQPQHF TGCGCCAGCAGCCACCAAAACCTGGTGGGCAATCAGCCCCAGCATTTT
NA TRBJ2-3 TRBV2 NA CASSLRPGTDTQYF TGTGCCAGCAGCCTAAGACCGGGCACAGATACGCAGTATTTT